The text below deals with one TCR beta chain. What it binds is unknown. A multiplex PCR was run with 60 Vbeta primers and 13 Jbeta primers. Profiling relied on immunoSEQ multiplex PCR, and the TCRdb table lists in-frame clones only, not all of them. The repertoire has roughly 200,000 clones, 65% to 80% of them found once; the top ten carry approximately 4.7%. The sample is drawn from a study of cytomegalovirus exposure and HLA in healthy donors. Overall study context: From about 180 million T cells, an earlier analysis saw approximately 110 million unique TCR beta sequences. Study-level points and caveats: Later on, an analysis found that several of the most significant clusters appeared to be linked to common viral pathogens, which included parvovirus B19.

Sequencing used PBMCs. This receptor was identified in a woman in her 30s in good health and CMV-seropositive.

The CDR3 is CASSYQGAGTEAFF. CDR3 DNA sequence: TGTGCCAGCAGTTACCAGGGGGCCGGGACTGAAGCTTTCTTT. The rearrangement links TRBV27 to TRBJ1-1, with 8 bases fitting TRBD1. Germline V gene sequence: CDR1 MNHEY, CDR2 SMNVEV (reference sequence). This CDR3 is built from 14 residues. V lost 4 bases, J lost 5 bases, and 6 bases stayed unmatched.